The rows below give T cell receptor beta chains drawn from one sample of a study of OX40 agonist ivuxolimab in advanced cancers. Only in-frame clones appear in the TCRdb table, and some are missing; sequencing was by immunoSEQ multiplex PCR. This repertoire shows over 60,000 clones, 80% to 90% found once; its top ten account for less than 2%. Sequenced here: CD4+ or CD8+ T cells sorted from blood, sampled in a trial of the OX40 agonist ivuxolimab. These receptors all come from an adult with an advanced solid tumor such as melanoma, head and neck, liver or kidney cancer. CDR3s include the opening cysteine and the closing phenylalanine or tryptophan. Not every row has a clone size; where given, it reads once, few, many or a size class.

>TRBV5-1|.
CASSIQGNNEKLFF
>TRBV27|.
CASSLWGPGEGPQHF
>TRBV9|.
CASSVAPVSGNTIYF
>TRBV6-5|.
CASSQLAGGSNEQFF
>TRBV29-1|few
CSGGTGSVYGYTF
>TRBV5-1|.
CASSPITGGENTEAFF
>TRBV7-9|.
CASSLAKQDWTYNEQFF
>TRBV27|once
CASSLQGELGISQYF
>TRBV5-1|few
CASSPTGGHYNEQFF
>TRBV2|.
CASHFNPGQSSEQYF
>TRBV9|.
CASSLSVDTQYF
>TRBV30|.
CAWINRAGSGNTIYF
>TRBV11-1|.
CASSPHPNQPQHF
>TRBV5-5|.
CASNDGSSYNEQFF
>TRBV5-1|.
CASSLRPTGLNADNSPLHF
>TRBV9|.
CASSVGRGTGGNSPLHF
>TRBV30|.
CAWSVLRDSEVGNQPQHF
>TRBV2|.
CASSEARDQPQHF
>TRBV16|.
CASSQLDQASYNEQFF
>TRBV7-2|.
CASSISHQETQYF
>TRBV6-1|.
CASRADVGSGEAFF
>TRBV7-2|.
CASSLDQARNSPLHF
>TRBV6-5|.
CASSLSTTLGEKLFF
>TRBV2|.
CASRDRGTGGYTF
>TRBV14|.
CASSQDSVLGAFF
>TRBV4-1|.
CASSQGRTSANEQFF
>TRBV7-3|.
CASSLDQFYNEQFF
>TRBV30|.
CAWTLMDTNGYTF
>TRBV19|.
CASSINRGDTQYF